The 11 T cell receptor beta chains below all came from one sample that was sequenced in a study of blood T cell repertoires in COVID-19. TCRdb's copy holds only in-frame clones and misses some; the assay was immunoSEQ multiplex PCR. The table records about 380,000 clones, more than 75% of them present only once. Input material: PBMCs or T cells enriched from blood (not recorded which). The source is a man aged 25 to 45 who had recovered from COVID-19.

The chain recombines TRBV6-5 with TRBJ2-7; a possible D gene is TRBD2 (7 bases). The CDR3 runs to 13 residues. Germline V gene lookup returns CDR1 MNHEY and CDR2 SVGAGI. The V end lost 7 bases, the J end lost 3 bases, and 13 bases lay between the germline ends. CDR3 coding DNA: TGTGCCAGCAACCCGAGGGGGGGCTACGAGCAGTACTTC. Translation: CASNPRGGYEQYF.

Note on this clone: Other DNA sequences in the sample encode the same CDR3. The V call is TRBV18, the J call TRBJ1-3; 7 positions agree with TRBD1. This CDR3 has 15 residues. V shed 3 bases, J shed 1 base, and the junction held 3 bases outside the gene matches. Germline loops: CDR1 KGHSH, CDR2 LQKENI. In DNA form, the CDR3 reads TGTGCCAGCTCACCGGGACAGACTTCTGGAAACACCATATATTTT. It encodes CASSPGQTSGNTIYF.

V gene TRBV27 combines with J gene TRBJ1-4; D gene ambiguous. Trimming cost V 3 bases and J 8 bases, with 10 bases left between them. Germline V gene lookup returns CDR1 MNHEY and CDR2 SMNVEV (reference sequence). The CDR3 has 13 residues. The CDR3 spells CASSFGLREKLFF. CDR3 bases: TGTGCCAGCAGTTTCGGGTTGCGGGAAAAACTGTTTTTT. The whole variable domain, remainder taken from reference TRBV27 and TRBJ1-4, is EAQVTQNPRYLITVTGKKLTVTCSQNMNHEYMSWYRQDPGLGLRQIYYSMNVEVTDKGDVPEGYKVSRKEKRNFPLILESPSPNQTSLYFCASSFGLREKLFFGSGTQLSVL.

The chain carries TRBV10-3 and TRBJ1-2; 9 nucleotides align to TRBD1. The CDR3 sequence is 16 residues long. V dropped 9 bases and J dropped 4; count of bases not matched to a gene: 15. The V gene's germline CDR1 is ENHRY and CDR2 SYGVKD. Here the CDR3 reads CAIWGSGQGQGYGYTF. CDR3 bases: TGTGCCATTTGGGGTTCAGGACAGGGGCAAGGCTATGGCTACACCTTC.

The CDR3 DNA sequence: TGTGCCACCAGCAGAGGGGGCTCCGGGGAGCTGTTTTTT. Protein: CATSRGGSGELFF. V gene TRBV15 combines with J gene TRBJ2-2, with D possibly TRBD1 on 5 matching bases. V was clipped by 1 base and J by 6 bases, with 6 bases between them. CDR1 and CDR2 (germline): LNHNV, YYDKDF (reference sequence). CDR3 size: 13 residues.

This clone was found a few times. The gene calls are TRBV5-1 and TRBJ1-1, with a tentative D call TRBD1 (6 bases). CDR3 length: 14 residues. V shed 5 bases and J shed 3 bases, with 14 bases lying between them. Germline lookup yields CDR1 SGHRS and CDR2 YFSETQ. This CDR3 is CASRDTGSDTEAFF. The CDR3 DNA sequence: TGCGCCAGCAGAGACACAGGGTCCGACACTGAAGCTTTCTTT.

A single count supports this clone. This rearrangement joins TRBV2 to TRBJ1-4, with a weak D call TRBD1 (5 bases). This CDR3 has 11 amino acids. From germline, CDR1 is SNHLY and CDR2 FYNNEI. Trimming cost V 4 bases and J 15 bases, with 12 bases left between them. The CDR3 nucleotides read TGTGCCAGCAGTGTTAGGGGATACGTGTTTTTT. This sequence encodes CASSVRGYVFF.

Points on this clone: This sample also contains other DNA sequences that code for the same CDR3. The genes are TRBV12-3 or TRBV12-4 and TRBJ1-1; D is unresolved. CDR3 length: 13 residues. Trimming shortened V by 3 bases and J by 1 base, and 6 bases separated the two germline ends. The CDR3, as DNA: TGTGCCAGCAGTTTGAGCTGGAACACTGAAGCTTTCTTT. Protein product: CASSLSWNTEAFF.

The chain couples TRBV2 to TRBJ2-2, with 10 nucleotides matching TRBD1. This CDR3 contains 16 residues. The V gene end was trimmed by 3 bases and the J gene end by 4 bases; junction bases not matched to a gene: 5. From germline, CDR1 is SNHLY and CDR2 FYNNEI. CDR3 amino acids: CASSDGTGVTTGELFF. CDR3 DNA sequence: TGTGCCAGCAGTGATGGGACAGGGGTAACCACCGGGGAGCTGTTTTTT.

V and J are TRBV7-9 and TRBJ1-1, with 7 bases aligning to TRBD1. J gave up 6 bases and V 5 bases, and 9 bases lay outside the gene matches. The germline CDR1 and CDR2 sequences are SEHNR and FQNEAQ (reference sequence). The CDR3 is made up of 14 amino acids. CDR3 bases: TGTGCCAGCAGCCCCATGGGGACAGCCCCTGAAGCTTTCTTT. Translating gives CASSPMGTAPEAFF.

The chain's CDR3 is CASSPGGDTTRGYTF. The CDR3 nucleotides read TGTGCCAGCAGCCCGGGGGGAGATACCACGAGGGGCTACACCTTC. The chain uses TRBV5-6 and TRBJ1-2; possible D gene TRBD1, 5 bases. Deletions cut 4 bases from V and 8 bases from J, with 21 bases between. In germline, CDR1 is SGHDT, CDR2 YYEEEE. The CDR3 runs to 15 residues.